This entry describes one TCR beta chain. Antigen: not known. The data belong to a study of CD4 T cells in relation to SARS-CoV-2 and coronaviruses. Study results and caveats: No crossreactivity against non-spike viral proteins was tested here.

The unexposed donors gave CD4+ T cells in about 2010-2018, prior to COVID-19. The cells were cultured for under twelve days before CD4+ T cells were isolated. The assay was immunoSEQ multiplex PCR, and TCRdb's table has in-frame clones only and misses some. The table has about 29,000 clones, approximately 75% seen once. The CDR3 loop spans 14 amino acids. Germline V gene sequence: CDR1 SGHNT, CDR2 YENEEA. Trimming removed 3 bases from V and 4 bases from J; junction bases left unmatched: 4. Sequencing was performed on CD4+ T cells from PBMCs, cultured in vitro. This sequence joins TRBV11-3 and TRBJ2-3; 7 nucleotides match TRBD2. This clonotype was obtained from a human donor in good health. CDR3 bases: TGTGCCAGCAGCTTGGGCCTAGCGGCAGATACGCAGTATTTT. Its translation: CASSLGLAADTQYF. Based on the CDR3 plus reference TRBV11-3 and TRBJ2-3, the full variable domain is EAGVVQSPRYKIIEKKQPVAFWCNPISGHNTLYWYLQNLGQGPELLIRYENEEAVDDSQLPKDRFSAERLKGVDSTLKIQPAELGDSAVYLCASSLGLAADTQYFGPGTRLTVL.